This TCR beta chain was observed in a study of metastatic and nonmetastatic thyroid tumors. Study at large: Repertoire comparisons spanned blood and tumor or nodule tissue from malignant and benign thyroid patients. Whole-study results and caveats: Reports indicated that malignant thyroid tumors showed significantly higher TCR beta diversity than benign nodules did, in blood and tumor.

Patients had received no treatment of any kind before thyroid surgery. A remark on this clone: Its specificity is unknown.

In the original analysis: The distant-metastasis classifier for papillary thyroid cancer was built from CDR3 differences across clinicopathological groups. TCRdb re-called the PCR reads with MiXCR. V and J calls and clone size were set by TCRdb, not the authors. The data contain roughly 9,700 clones, 25% to 35% of them singletons. The CDR3 length is 15 residues. The germline gives CDR1 KGHSH, CDR2 LQKENI. The V segment lost 3 bases and the J segment 5 bases; nucleotides outside the gene matches: 7. What was sequenced was tumor tissue. The rearrangement uses TRBV18 and TRBJ2-5; 9 nucleotides line up with TRBD1. This clonotype was sampled from a female donor with papillary thyroid cancer or a benign thyroid nodule (not recorded which). Some clones in this sample may be carry-over from other donors' samples. The CDR3 coding sequence is TGTGCCAGCTCACCTCCGGGACAGGGAGGGGAGACCCAGTACTTC. It translates to CASSPPGQGGETQYF.